This T cell receptor (beta chain) was recovered during a study of cytomegalovirus exposure and HLA in healthy donors. Study summary: Per a later analysis, the 666 first-cohort and 120 or so validation repertoires shared one platform.

The approximately 120-subject validation cohort, separate from the 666-subject first cohort, included the donors. The CDR3 contains 13 residues. The J segment lost 6 bases and the V segment lost 4 bases, leaving 6 bases of the junction unmatched. Germline CDR1 reads MDHEN; CDR2 reads SYDVKM. TCRdb's copy holds only in-frame clones and misses some; the assay was immunoSEQ multiplex PCR. The sample consists of more than 60,000 clones, about 97% of them appearing once. This chain joins TRBV28 and TRBJ2-7; 7 bases are a match to TRBD1. The clonotype comes from a woman under 30 in good health and CMV-seropositive. Sequencing was performed on PBMCs. DNA for the CDR3: TGTGCCAGCAGTTGGGAGACAGGGACCGAGCAGTACTTC. Protein: CASSWETGTEQYF.